The 11 T cell receptor beta chains below all came from one sample that was sequenced in a study of type 1 and type 2 diabetes patients. PCR was run on genomic DNA. Multiplex PCR with 30 forward and 13 reverse primers amplified the TCR beta CDR3. Via MiXCR, TCRdb re-called the multiplex PCR reads, giving one row per CDR3 protein. The sample lists 250,000 or so distinct CDR3 sequences; around 47% were seen once. Specimen: peripheral blood mononuclear cells (PBMCs). These receptors all come from a man between 18 and 35 years old with type 2 diabetes.

For this clonotype: Germline and junction disagree at one end, which may indicate a read error. The chain links TRBV6-5 to TRBJ2-7, with 8 bases lining up with TRBD2. The CDR3 extends over 16 amino acids. The germline V gene encodes CDR1 MNHEY and CDR2 SVGAGI. The CDR3 protein is CAISGVTGTSRGEQYF. The CDR3 DNA reads as TGTGCCATCAGTGGGGTCACCGGGACTAGTCGGGGCGAGCAGTACTTC.

This clonotype has at least ten counts. V usage is TRBV10-1 and J usage is TRBJ2-1, with no clear D. V lost 3 bases to trimming and J lost 4 bases, with 7 bases between them. The CDR3 has 13 residues. Germline V CDR1 and CDR2: WNHNN, SYGVQD (reference sequence). CDR3 loop: CASSETTYNEQFF. The CDR3 DNA follows: TGCGCCAGCAGTGAAACCACTTACAATGAGCAGTTCTTC.

The chain combines TRBV7-3 with TRBJ1-1; no definite D call. The V and J ends lost 8 bases and 0 bases respectively, with 10 bases between them. The CDR3 spans 13 residues. The V gene's germline CDR1 is SGHTA and CDR2 FQGTGA. The CDR3 nucleotides read TGTGCCAGCCTCCTTAAGCTGAACACTGAAGCTTTCTTT. Amino acids: CASLLKLNTEAFF.

This clonotype turned up a few times. The CDR3 DNA follows: TGTGCCAGCAGTTTACGGGGGGGAAGCACAGATACGCAGTATTTT. Its translation: CASSLRGGSTDTQYF. The chain combines TRBV27 with TRBJ2-3; 8 bases fit TRBD2. V lost 2 bases, J lost 0 bases, and 1 base stayed unmatched. Per germline, CDR1 MNHEY and CDR2 SMNVEV (reference sequence). This CDR3 region has 15 residues.

V and J are TRBV30 and TRBJ1-2; D might be TRBD1 (5 bases). Looked up from germline, CDR1 is GTSNPN and CDR2 is SVGIG (reference sequence). This CDR3 is built from 11 residues. The V end lost 4 bases, the J end lost 8 bases, and 11 bases lay between the germline ends. The CDR3 loop is CAWNNGGGYTF. DNA of the CDR3: TGTGCCTGGAACAACGGGGGGGGCTACACCTTC.

The V gene is TRBV7-8, the J gene TRBJ2-7; D not certain. Trimming shortened V by 4 bases and J by 2 bases, and 12 bases separated the two germline ends. Looked up from germline, CDR1 is SGHVS and CDR2 is FQNEAQ. The CDR3 has 14 residues. As DNA, the CDR3 is TGTGCCAGCAGCTCTGTCCGGCAACCCTACGAGCAGTACTTC. Residues: CASSSVRQPYEQYF.

The gene calls are TRBV24-1 and TRBJ1-2; D is possibly TRBD1 (5 bases). Deletions cut 3 bases from V and 4 bases from J, with 20 bases between. Germline CDR1 and CDR2: KGHDR and SFDVKD. The CDR3 spans 17 residues. The CDR3 loop reads CATSDADGTLDSYGYTF. As DNA, the CDR3 is TGTGCCACCAGTGATGCTGACGGGACTCTGGATTCCTATGGCTACACCTTC.

This clonotype showed up just a few times. This sequence joins TRBV5-1 and TRBJ1-2; unclear D gene. The CDR3 loop spans 13 amino acids. Germline CDR1 SGHRS, CDR2 YFSETQ. The V end lost 2 bases, the J end lost 8 bases, and 13 bases lay between the germline ends. The DNA of the CDR3 is TGCGCCAGCAGCTTTTCAGATCTGGTCGGCTACACCTTC. As protein: CASSFSDLVGYTF.

This chain connects TRBV7-8 to TRBJ1-4, with unresolved D. CDR3 length: 12 amino acids. V was clipped by 5 bases and J by 5 bases, with 6 bases between them. Germline V CDR1 and CDR2: SGHVS, FQNEAQ. CDR3 protein: CASSRQNEKLFF. DNA for the CDR3: TGTGCCAGCAGCCGCCAGAATGAAAAACTGTTTTTT.

The rearrangement joins TRBV19 to TRBJ1-1; TRBD1 matches at 10 bases. Germline lookup yields CDR1 LNHDA and CDR2 SQIVND (reference sequence). This CDR3 region has 15 residues. V lost 5 bases, J lost 0 bases, and 3 bases stayed unmatched. CDR3 sequence (DNA): TGTGCCAGTAGTCTCGGGACAGGGGTGAACACTGAAGCTTTCTTT. As protein: CASSLGTGVNTEAFF.

The rearrangement links TRBV15 to TRBJ2-7, with D perhaps matching TRBD1 (5 bases). Germline V gives CDR1 LNHNV, CDR2 YYDKDF (reference sequence). Trimming left V 5 bases short and J 3 bases short, with 20 bases between. CDR3 length equals 16 residues. The CDR3 region is CATSELSLGAGYEQYF. CDR3 in DNA: TGTGCCACCAGCGAATTGAGTTTAGGGGCAGGCTACGAGCAGTACTTC.